The clone carrying this T cell receptor (beta chain) turned up a few times. Its antigen is not known. These data originate in a study of blood T cells in healthy people across ages. Study overall: With template switching, about one barcoded beta molecule was captured per two T cells.

With a J-beta primer mix and a sample-barcoded 5' primer, a second PCR ran about 6 to 11 cycles. TCRdb analysed the 5' RACE reads with MiXCR anew, one entry per CDR3 protein. The sample shows roughly 1,500,000 distinct CDR3 sequences, 30% to 40% of them seen only once. Whole-study results and caveats: It was the long-lived donors that had more naive CD4+ cells and higher diversity than aged donors.

The sequenced material came from blood. This clonotype originated in a woman in her twenties or thirties in good health.

CDR3 protein: CASSTAGELFF. The CDR3 DNA sequence: TGTGCCAGCAGTACCGCCGGGGAGCTGTTTTTT. The chain couples TRBV12-3 or TRBV12-4 to TRBJ2-2, with no clear D. The CDR3 is made up of 11 amino acids. V lost 5 bases and J lost 6, with 4 bases in between.